This TCR beta chain was identified during a study of T cells after yellow fever vaccination. Findings and caveats of the study: It was the secondary response that reached its peak faster, day 5 versus 15, but it was weaker.

CDR1 and CDR2 (germline): MNHNS, SASEGT. The V segment lost 5 bases and the J segment 8 bases; nucleotides outside the gene matches: 12. CDR3 length: 15 residues. This clonotype showed up just a few times. Antigen unknown. Making TCR cDNA involved 5'RACE template switching, which added UMIs and a universal primer site. MiXCR, applied by TCRdb to the 5' RACE reads, yields one record per CDR3 protein. The sample has some 550,000 distinct CDR3 sequences; 19% are singletons. The genes are TRBV6-1 and TRBJ2-1, with 7 bases fitting TRBD2. The material was PBMCs, obtained 15 days after the yellow fever booster vaccination. The origin of this receptor is a man aged 25-40 years who received the YFV17D yellow fever vaccine. This CDR3 reads CASSQRAGARDEQFF. The CDR3 DNA reads TGTGCCAGCAGTCAAAGGGCGGGAGCCAGGGATGAGCAGTTCTTC.